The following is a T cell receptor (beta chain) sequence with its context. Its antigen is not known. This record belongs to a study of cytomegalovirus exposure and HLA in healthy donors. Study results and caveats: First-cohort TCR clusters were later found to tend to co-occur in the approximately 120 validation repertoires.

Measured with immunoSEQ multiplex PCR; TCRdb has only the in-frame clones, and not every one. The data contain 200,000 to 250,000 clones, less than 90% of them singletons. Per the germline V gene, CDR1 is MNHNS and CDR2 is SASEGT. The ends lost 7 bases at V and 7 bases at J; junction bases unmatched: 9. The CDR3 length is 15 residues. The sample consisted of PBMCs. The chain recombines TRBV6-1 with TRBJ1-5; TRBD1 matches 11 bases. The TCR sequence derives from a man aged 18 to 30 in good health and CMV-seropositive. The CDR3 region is CASTPGTGGGQPQHF. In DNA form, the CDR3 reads TGTGCCAGCACCCCCGGGACAGGGGGGGGACAGCCCCAGCATTTT.